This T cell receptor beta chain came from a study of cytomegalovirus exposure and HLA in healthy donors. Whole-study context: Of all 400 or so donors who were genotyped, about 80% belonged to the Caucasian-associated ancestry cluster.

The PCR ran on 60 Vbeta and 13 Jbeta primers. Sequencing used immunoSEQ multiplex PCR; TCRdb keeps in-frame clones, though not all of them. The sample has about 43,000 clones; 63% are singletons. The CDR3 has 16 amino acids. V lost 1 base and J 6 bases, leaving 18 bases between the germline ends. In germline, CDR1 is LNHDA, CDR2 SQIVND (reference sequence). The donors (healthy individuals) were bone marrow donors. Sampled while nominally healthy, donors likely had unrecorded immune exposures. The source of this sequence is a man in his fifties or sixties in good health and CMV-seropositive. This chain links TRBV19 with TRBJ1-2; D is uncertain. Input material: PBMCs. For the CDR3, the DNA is TGTGCCAGTAGTATAGTACTTGTTGCCCTCGAAAATGGCTACACCTTC. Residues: CASSIVLVALENGYTF.